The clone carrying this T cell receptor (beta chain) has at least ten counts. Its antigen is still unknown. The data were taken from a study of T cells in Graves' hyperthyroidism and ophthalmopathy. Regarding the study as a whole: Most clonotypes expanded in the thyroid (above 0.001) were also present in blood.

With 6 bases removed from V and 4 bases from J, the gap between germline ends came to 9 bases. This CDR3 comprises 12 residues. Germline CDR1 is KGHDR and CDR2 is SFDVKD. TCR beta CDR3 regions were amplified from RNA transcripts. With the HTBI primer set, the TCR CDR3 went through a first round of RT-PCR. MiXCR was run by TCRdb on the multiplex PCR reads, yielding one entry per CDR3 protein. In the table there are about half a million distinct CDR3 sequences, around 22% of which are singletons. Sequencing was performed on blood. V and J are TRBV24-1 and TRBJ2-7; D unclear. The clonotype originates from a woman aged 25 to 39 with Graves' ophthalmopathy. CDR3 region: CATSQSGYEQYF. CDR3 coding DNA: TGTGCCACCAGTCAATCGGGTTACGAGCAGTACTTC.